The 5 T cell receptor beta chains reported below all come from one sample, sequenced in a study of blood T cell repertoires in COVID-19. Repertoires were generated with immunoSEQ multiplex PCR, while TCRdb's copy carries only in-frame clones and drops some. The sample includes 65,000 to 95,000 clones, around 83% of them seen just once. Sequences were obtained from peripheral blood. These TCRs come from a woman in her 50s with acute or convalescent COVID-19.

This clone has more than one count but fewer than ten. The chain uses TRBV30 and TRBJ1-1; weak D call: TRBD1 (6 bases). The germline V and J ends were trimmed by 2 bases and 5 bases, with 21 bases remaining between them. Per germline, CDR1 GTSNPN and CDR2 SVGIG (reference sequence). The CDR3 extends over 16 amino acids. The CDR3 DNA follows: TGTGCCTGGAGTAGATGGGGGTCCGAGGGACAAACTGAAGCTTTCTTT. It specifies CAWSRWGSEGQTEAFF.

CDR3 DNA: TGTGCCACCAGCGTTAAACAGGTGGGCACTGAAGCTTTCTTT. Its translation: CATSVKQVGTEAFF. This rearrangement joins TRBV15 to TRBJ1-1, with D possibly matching TRBD1 (5 bases). Between the trimmed V and J ends, which lost 5 bases and 4 bases, there was a span of 14 bases. There are 14 residues in the CDR3. Germline V gives CDR1 LNHNV, CDR2 YYDKDF (reference sequence).

The chain uses TRBV5-1 and TRBJ2-5; 8 bases align to TRBD2. The ends lost 0 bases at V and 1 base at J; junction bases unmatched: 5. This CDR3 spans 16 amino acids. Germline loops: CDR1 SGHRS, CDR2 YFSETQ. The CDR3: CASSLGTSGLQETQYF. In nucleotides, the CDR3 is TGCGCCAGCAGCTTGGGAACTAGCGGTCTCCAAGAGACCCAGTACTTC.

The genes are TRBV15 and TRBJ2-2; D not certain. The germline V gene encodes CDR1 LNHNV and CDR2 YYDKDF (reference sequence). The CDR3 sequence is 11 residues long. Between the trimmed V and J ends, which lost 3 bases and 8 bases, there was a span of 4 bases. DNA of the CDR3: TGTGCCACCAGCAGGTCTGGGGAGCTGTTTTTT. Protein product: CATSRSGELFF.

The chain combines TRBV5-1 with TRBJ1-1; 7 bases match TRBD1. Trimming took 4 bases from V and 0 from J; bases not matched to a gene: 3. Germline values: CDR1 SGHRS, CDR2 YFSETQ. The CDR3 extends over 14 amino acids. The CDR3 reads CASSGGTVNTEAFF. Here the CDR3 DNA reads TGCGCCAGCAGCGGGGGGACAGTGAACACTGAAGCTTTCTTT.